This T cell receptor beta chain derives from a study of cytomegalovirus exposure and HLA in healthy donors. In the study overall: A data release that came early held tens of millions of unique TCRs from HLA-typed donors.

Looked up from germline, CDR1 is MNHNS and CDR2 is SASEGT. CDR3 length: 17 residues. V lost 0 bases to trimming and J lost 3 bases, with 14 bases between them. Primers included in the PCR were 60 Vbeta and 13 Jbeta primers. Here immunoSEQ multiplex PCR was the method, and the copy in TCRdb shows in-frame clones only, minus some. The sample has fewer than 250,000 clones, around nine tenths seen once. Study outcomes and limitations: Among the CMV-associated chains, a few were confirmed in vitro as specific for CMV antigens. Fewer N-insertions (relative to the roughly 630-donor mean) were reportedly seen in an Asian-associated ancestry cluster in a later analysis.

As for this clone: Its matching antigen is unknown.

The sample was PBMCs. This clonotype originated in a woman between 18 and 30 years old in good health and CMV-seronegative. The chain couples TRBV6-1 to TRBJ1-4; D is undetermined. The CDR3 is CASSEAGPRRANEKLFF. CDR3 nucleotides: TGTGCCAGCAGTGAAGCAGGCCCCCGTCGGGCTAATGAAAAACTGTTTTTT.